The 25 T cell receptor beta chains given below trace back to one sample, sequenced in a study of blood T cell repertoires in COVID-19. Libraries were prepared by immunoSEQ multiplex PCR; TCRdb keeps only in-frame clonotypes and omits some of them. The sample gives about 180,000 clones, roughly 84% of which show up once; over 12% is in the top ten. The specimen sequenced was PBMCs or T cells enriched from blood (not recorded which). These receptors originate from a middle-aged man who had recovered from COVID-19.

This sequence joins TRBV6-6 and TRBJ1-1; TRBD1 aligns across 9 bases. The CDR3 runs 12 residues. The trim removed 5 bases at V and 11 bases at J, leaving 6 bases unmatched. Germline V gene data show CDR1 as MNHNY and CDR2 as SVGAGI (reference sequence). CDR3 sequence reads: CASSDRDRVAFF. The CDR3, as DNA: TGTGCCAGCAGTGACCGGGACAGGGTTGCTTTCTTT.

This clone has only one observation. The chain combines TRBV5-1 with TRBJ2-3; a possible D gene is TRBD1 (6 bases). With 4 bases removed from V and 5 bases from J, the gap between germline ends came to 14 bases. CDR3 length equals 14 residues. Germline V CDR1 and CDR2: SGHRS, YFSETQ. The CDR3 loop is CASSLQGLLDTQYF. In DNA, the CDR3 is TGCGCCAGCAGCCTACAGGGTCTTCTAGATACGCAGTATTTT. The whole variable domain, remainder taken from reference TRBV5-1 and TRBJ2-3, is KAGVTQTPRYLIKTRGQQVTLSCSPISGHRSVSWYQQTPGQGLQFLFEYFSETQRNKGNFPGRFSGRQFSNSRSEMNVSTLELGDSALYLCASSLQGLLDTQYFGPGTRLTVL.

This clone has more than one count but fewer than ten. V gene TRBV19 combines with J gene TRBJ1-2, with D tentatively TRBD1 (6 bases). The V end was cut by 6 bases, the J end by 3 bases, with 11 bases between. CDR3 size: 13 residues. The germline CDR1 and CDR2 sequences are LNHDA and SQIVND (reference sequence). The CDR3 region has the DNA TGTGCCAGTAGCCCGACAGGAGACTATGGCTACACCTTC. Translating it yields CASSPTGDYGYTF. Variable domain in full (rest from reference TRBV19 and TRBJ1-2): DGGITQSPKYLFRKEGQNVTLSCEQNLNHDAMYWYRQDPGQGLRLIYYSQIVNDFQKGDIAEGYSVSREKKESFPLTVTSAQKNPTAFYLCASSPTGDYGYTFGSGTRLTVV.

The genes are TRBV7-2 and TRBJ1-2, with D maybe TRBD1 (5 bases). The CDR3 sequence is 15 residues long. Germline V gives CDR1 SGHTA, CDR2 FQGNSA. V lost 1 base, J lost 3 bases, and 12 bases lay in between. The DNA for the CDR3 is TGTGCCAGCAGCTTAGACTCCGGGACTGACTATGGCTACACCTTC. Translated, it gives CASSLDSGTDYGYTF.

J is TRBJ1-2 and V is TRBV30; 7 nucleotides agree with TRBD1. Germline V gene lookup returns CDR1 GTSNPN and CDR2 SVGIG (reference sequence). The J segment lost 4 bases and the V segment lost 4 bases, leaving 9 bases of the junction unmatched. This CDR3 contains 14 residues. CDR3 coding DNA: TGTGCCTGGACCGGGGACAGAACATCCTATGGCTACACCTTC. Translated: CAWTGDRTSYGYTF.

The sample holds a few counts of this clone. The rearrangement uses TRBV5-4 and TRBJ1-6, with D perhaps matching TRBD1 (5 bases). CDR1 and CDR2 (germline): SGHNT, YYREEE (reference sequence). The ends were cut back, 3 bases at V and 5 bases at J, with 9 bases in the middle. There are 14 residues in the CDR3. The CDR3 nucleotides are TGTGCCAGCAGCTCGTACAGGAATAATTCACCCCTCCACTTT. Its translation is CASSSYRNNSPLHF.

CDR3 sequence: CASSKRGWTDTQYF. CDR3 nucleotides: TGTGCCAGCAGCAAAAGAGGTTGGACAGATACGCAGTATTTT. This chain links TRBV21-1 with TRBJ2-3; TRBD2 is the table's D call and was not checked against the DNA. TRBV21-1 counts as a pseudogene. This CDR3 has 14 amino acids.

This clone was seen only a few times. The chain combines TRBV4-1 with TRBJ2-5, with a weak D call TRBD2 (6 bases). Germline V gene sequence: CDR1 MGHRA, CDR2 YSYEKL. Trimming removed 4 bases from V and 5 bases from J, with 14 bases in between. The CDR3 length is 14 residues. CDR3 DNA: TGCGCCAGCAGCCGGGGCGGGGCGTTGGAGACCCAGTACTTC. Translating it yields CASSRGGALETQYF.

This chain links TRBV10-3 with TRBJ2-7, with D possibly matching TRBD1 (6 bases). The CDR3 runs 11 residues. CDR1 and CDR2 from the germline V gene are ENHRY and SYGVKD. The V gene lost 8 bases and the J gene lost 5 bases, with 10 bases spanning the gap. CDR3 sequence (DNA): TGTGCCATCGCGCACAGGGACGAGCAGTACTTC. It specifies CAIAHRDEQYF.

This clone was found a few times. This chain uses TRBV5-1 with TRBJ2-3; 11 positions agree with TRBD2. Germline V gene lookup returns CDR1 SGHRS and CDR2 YFSETQ. This CDR3 spans 17 amino acids. The V and J ends lost 0 bases and 5 bases, in that order; junction bases with no gene match: 8. The CDR3 region has the DNA TGCGCCAGCAGCTTGGCCAATCTAGCGGGGGGTCGAGATACGCAGTATTTT. This codes for CASSLANLAGGRDTQYF.

The V gene is TRBV12-3 or TRBV12-4, the J gene TRBJ2-3, with no clear D. The V end was cut by 5 bases, the J end by 3 bases, with 9 bases between. The CDR3 is 13 amino acids. The CDR3 DNA follows: TGTGCCAGCAGTCCCCCCGGGACAGATACGCAGTATTTT. It encodes CASSPPGTDTQYF.

The rearrangement links TRBV29-1 to TRBJ2-7; no clear D gene. Trimming pared 4 bases from V and 6 bases from J, leaving 10 bases between. This CDR3 comprises 11 residues. Germline assignment: CDR1 SQVTM and CDR2 ANQGSEA. CDR3 coding DNA: TGCAGCGTTGCCTTTGGTAGCGAGCAGTACTTC. This codes for CSVAFGSEQYF.

This rearrangement joins TRBV21-1 to TRBJ1-1; the table names TRBD1, a call not compared with the DNA. TRBV21-1 is a pseudogene segment. This CDR3 region has 14 residues. CDR3 in DNA: TGTGCCAGCAGCAAAGACAGTTTGAACACTGAAGCTTTCTTT. It is translated as CASSKDSLNTEAFF.

The J gene is TRBJ1-2, the V gene TRBV3-1 (or the pseudogene TRBV3-2), with a possible D match to TRBD1 (5 bases). This CDR3 region has 13 residues. The V and J ends lost 4 bases and 8 bases respectively, with 14 bases between them. Germline V CDR1 and CDR2: LGHDT, YNNKEL (reference sequence). In DNA, the CDR3 is TGTGCCAGCAGCCCCTTCGGGGAGGGGGGCTACACCTTC. Its protein is CASSPFGEGGYTF.

The rearrangement joins TRBV6-5 to TRBJ2-3; 7 bases fit TRBD2. CDR3 length: 15 amino acids. Trimming removed 6 bases from V and 0 bases from J; junction bases left unmatched: 6. Germline assignment: CDR1 MNHEY and CDR2 SVGAGI. The CDR3 sequence: CASSLASGSTDTQYF. DNA for the CDR3: TGTGCCAGCAGCCTGGCTAGCGGAAGCACAGATACGCAGTATTTT.

The CDR3 loop reads CAISDRVGGAQDTQYF. The CDR3 DNA follows: TGTGCCATCAGTGACCGAGTGGGGGGGGCCCAAGATACGCAGTATTTT. The gene calls are TRBV10-3 and TRBJ2-3; maybe TRBD2 (7 bases). The CDR3 consists of 16 residues. Germline V gives CDR1 ENHRY, CDR2 SYGVKD. V lost 3 bases and J 5 bases, leaving 18 bases between the germline ends.

The chain employs TRBV6-6 and TRBJ2-1; D is perhaps TRBD1 (6 bases). V was trimmed by 5 bases and J by 7 bases, leaving 18 bases between them. CDR3 size: 15 residues. CDR1 and CDR2 (germline): MNHNY, SVGAGI (reference sequence). The CDR3 nucleotides are TGTGCCAGCAGTGACGCAGGGGTGTCAAGGAATGAGCAGTTCTTC. This encodes CASSDAGVSRNEQFF.

The genes are TRBV5-1 and TRBJ1-5; TRBD1 aligns across 12 bases. Germline CDR1 and CDR2: SGHRS and YFSETQ. The CDR3 totals 15 residues. V shed 4 bases, J shed 5 bases, and the junction held 4 bases outside the gene matches. The CDR3 spells CASSPGTGGDQPQHF. The CDR3, as DNA: TGCGCCAGCAGCCCGGGGACAGGGGGCGATCAGCCCCAGCATTTT.

J is TRBJ1-6 and V is TRBV9; TRBD1 might be the D (6 bases). Germline V gives CDR1 SGDLS, CDR2 YYNGEE. Trimming took 0 bases from V and 10 from J, leaving 11 bases between them. This CDR3 is 14 amino acids long. This chain's CDR3 is CASSVAGTRSPLHF. As DNA, the CDR3 is TGTGCCAGCAGCGTAGCCGGGACAAGGTCACCCCTCCACTTT.

The J gene is TRBJ1-2, the V gene TRBV5-6; unclear D gene. CDR1 is SGHDT and CDR2 is YYEEEE in the germline V gene. The CDR3 extends over 14 amino acids. Trimming removed 4 bases at V and 2 bases at J, with 12 bases between. The CDR3 here is CASSLRELNYGYTF. The DNA of the CDR3 is TGTGCCAGCAGCCTACGAGAGTTAAACTATGGCTACACCTTC. Full variable domain (outside the CDR3, taken from reference TRBV5-6 and TRBJ1-2): DAGVTQSPTHLIKTRGQQVTLRCSPKSGHDTVSWYQQALGQGPQFIFQYYEEEERQRGNFPDRFSGHQFPNYSSELNVNALLLGDSALYLCASSLRELNYGYTFGSGTRLTVV.

The rearrangement uses TRBV3-1 (or the pseudogene TRBV3-2) and TRBJ2-2; D not certain. Germline V gene sequence: CDR1 LGHDT, CDR2 YNNKEL (reference sequence). This CDR3 region has 16 residues. V lost 0 bases and J 5 bases, leaving 13 bases between the germline ends. This chain's CDR3 is CASSQEGLVWTGELFF. In nucleotides, the CDR3 is TGTGCCAGCAGCCAAGAGGGTCTAGTGTGGACCGGGGAGCTGTTTTTT.

The chain combines TRBV4-1 with TRBJ2-7; TRBD1 is a possible D gene (5 bases). The CDR3 has 16 amino acids. The V gene's germline CDR1 is MGHRA and CDR2 YSYEKL. V gave up 2 bases and J gave up 2 bases, with 16 bases separating them. The CDR3 region has the DNA TGCGCCAGCAGCCAATCGACAGCCTTTGGGGCCTACGAGCAGTACTTC. This gives the protein CASSQSTAFGAYEQYF.

The genes are TRBV2 and TRBJ2-7; 15 nucleotides line up with TRBD2. Germline lookup yields CDR1 SNHLY and CDR2 FYNNEI. This CDR3 has 18 amino acids. V shed 5 bases and J 1 base; nucleotides not matched to a gene: 9. CDR3 sequence (DNA): TGTGCCAGCAGTTTCCGGACTAGCGGGGGGGAGGTATCCTACGAGCAGTACTTC. This translates into CASSFRTSGGEVSYEQYF.

The genes are TRBV28 and TRBJ1-5; TRBD1 is a possible D gene (5 bases). The length of the CDR3 is 16 residues. Germline CDR1 is MDHEN and CDR2 is SYDVKM. V was clipped by 5 bases and J by 2 bases, with 16 bases between them. Here the CDR3 reads CASSLTGGVGNQPQHF. Here the CDR3 DNA reads TGTGCCAGCAGTCTAACTGGGGGGGTAGGCAATCAGCCCCAGCATTTT.

There are a few counts of this clone. The chain has TRBV7-9 and TRBJ1-1; perhaps TRBD1 as D (5 bases). From germline, CDR1 is SEHNR and CDR2 FQNEAQ (reference sequence). V lost 5 bases and J 1 base, leaving 11 bases between the germline ends. This CDR3 comprises 14 residues. The CDR3 reads CASSPRQTNTEAFF. CDR3 nucleotide sequence: TGTGCCAGCAGCCCGAGACAGACGAACACTGAAGCTTTCTTT.